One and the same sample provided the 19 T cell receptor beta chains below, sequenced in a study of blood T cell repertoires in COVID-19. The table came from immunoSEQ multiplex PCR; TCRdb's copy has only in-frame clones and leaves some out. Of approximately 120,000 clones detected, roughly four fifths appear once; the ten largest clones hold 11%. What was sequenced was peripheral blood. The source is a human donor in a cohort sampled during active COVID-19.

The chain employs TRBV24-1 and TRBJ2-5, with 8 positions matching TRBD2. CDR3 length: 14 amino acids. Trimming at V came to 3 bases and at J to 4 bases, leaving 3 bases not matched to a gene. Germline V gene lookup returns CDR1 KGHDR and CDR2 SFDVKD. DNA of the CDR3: TGTGCCACCAGTGATCCGGGGGGGGGAGAGACCCAGTACTTC. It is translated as CATSDPGGGETQYF.

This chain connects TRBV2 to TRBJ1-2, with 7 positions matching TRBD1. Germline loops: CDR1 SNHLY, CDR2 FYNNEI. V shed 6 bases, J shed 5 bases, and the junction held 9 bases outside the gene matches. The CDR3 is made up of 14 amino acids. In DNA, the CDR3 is TGTGCCAGCAGCCCAACAGGGGTTGGATATGGCTACACCTTC. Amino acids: CASSPTGVGYGYTF.

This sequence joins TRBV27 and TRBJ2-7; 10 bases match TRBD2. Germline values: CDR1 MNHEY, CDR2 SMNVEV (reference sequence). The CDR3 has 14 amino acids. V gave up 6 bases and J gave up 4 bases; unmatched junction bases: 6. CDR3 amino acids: CASRRTSGIYEQYF. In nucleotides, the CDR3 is TGTGCCAGCAGACGGACTAGCGGAATATACGAGCAGTACTTC.

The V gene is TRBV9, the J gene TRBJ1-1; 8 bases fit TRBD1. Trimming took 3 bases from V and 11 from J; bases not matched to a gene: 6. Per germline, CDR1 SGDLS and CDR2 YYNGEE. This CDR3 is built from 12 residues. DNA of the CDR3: TGTGCCAGCAGCGGAGTACAGGGGGGCGCTTTCTTT. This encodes CASSGVQGGAFF.

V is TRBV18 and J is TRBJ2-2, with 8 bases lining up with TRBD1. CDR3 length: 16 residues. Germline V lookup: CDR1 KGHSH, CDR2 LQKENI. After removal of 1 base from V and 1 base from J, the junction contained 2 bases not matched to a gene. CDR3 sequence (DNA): TGTGCCAGCTCACCACGGACAGGGAAGAACACCGGGGAGCTGTTTTTT. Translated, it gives CASSPRTGKNTGELFF.

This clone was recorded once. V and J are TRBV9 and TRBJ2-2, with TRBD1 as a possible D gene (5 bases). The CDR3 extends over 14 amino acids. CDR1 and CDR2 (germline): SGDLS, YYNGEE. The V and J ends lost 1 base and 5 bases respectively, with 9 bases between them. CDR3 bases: TGTGCCAGCAGCGTACAACAGGCTACCGGGGAGCTGTTTTTT. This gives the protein CASSVQQATGELFF.

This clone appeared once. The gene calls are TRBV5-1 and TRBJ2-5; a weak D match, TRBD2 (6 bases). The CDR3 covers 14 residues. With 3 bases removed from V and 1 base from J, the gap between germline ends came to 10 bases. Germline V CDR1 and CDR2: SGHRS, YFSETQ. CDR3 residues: CASSSGLLQETQYF. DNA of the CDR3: TGCGCCAGCAGCTCCGGACTACTCCAAGAGACCCAGTACTTC.

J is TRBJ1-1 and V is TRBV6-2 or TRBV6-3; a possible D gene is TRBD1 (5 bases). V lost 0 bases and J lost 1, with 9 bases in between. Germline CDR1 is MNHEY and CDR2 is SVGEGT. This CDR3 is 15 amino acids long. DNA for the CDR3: TGTGCCAGCAGTTACTCAGGCAGGGAGAACACTGAAGCTTTCTTT. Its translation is CASSYSGRENTEAFF.

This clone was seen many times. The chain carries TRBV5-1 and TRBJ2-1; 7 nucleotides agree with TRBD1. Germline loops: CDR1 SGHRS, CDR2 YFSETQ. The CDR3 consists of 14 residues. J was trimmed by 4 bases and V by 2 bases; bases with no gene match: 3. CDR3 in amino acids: CASSLRDRYNEQFF. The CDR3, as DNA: TGCGCCAGCAGCTTACGGGACAGATACAATGAGCAGTTCTTC.

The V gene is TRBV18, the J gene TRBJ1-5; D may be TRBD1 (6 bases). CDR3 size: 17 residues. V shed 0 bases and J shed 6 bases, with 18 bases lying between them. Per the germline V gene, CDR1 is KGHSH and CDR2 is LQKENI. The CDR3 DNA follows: TGTGCCAGCTCACCACCCTCAGATTTGGGGGGGCTTCAGCCCCAGCATTTT. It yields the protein CASSPPSDLGGLQPQHF.

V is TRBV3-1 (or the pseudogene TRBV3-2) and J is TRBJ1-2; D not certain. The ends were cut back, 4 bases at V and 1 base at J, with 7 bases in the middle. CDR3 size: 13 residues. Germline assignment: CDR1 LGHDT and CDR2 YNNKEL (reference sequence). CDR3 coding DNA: TGTGCCAGCAGCCGCGAGGTTAACTATGGCTACACCTTC. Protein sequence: CASSREVNYGYTF.

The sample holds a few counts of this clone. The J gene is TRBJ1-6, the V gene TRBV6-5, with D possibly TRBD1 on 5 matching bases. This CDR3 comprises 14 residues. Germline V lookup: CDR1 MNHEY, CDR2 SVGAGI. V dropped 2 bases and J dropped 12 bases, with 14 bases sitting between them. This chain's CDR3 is CASSYGQEGEPLHF. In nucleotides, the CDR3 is TGTGCCAGCAGTTACGGTCAGGAAGGGGAACCCCTCCACTTT.

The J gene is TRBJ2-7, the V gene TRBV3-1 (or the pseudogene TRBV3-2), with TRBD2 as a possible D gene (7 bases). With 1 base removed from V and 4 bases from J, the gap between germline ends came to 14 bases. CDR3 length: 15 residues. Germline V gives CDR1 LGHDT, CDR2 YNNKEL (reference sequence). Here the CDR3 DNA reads TGTGCCAGCAGCCAAGGGGGGGGCGTTGGATACGAGCAGTACTTC. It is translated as CASSQGGGVGYEQYF.

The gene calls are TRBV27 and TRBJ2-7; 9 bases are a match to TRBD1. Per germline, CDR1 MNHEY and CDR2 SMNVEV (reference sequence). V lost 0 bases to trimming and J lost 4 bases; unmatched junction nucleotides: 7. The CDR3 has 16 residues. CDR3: CASSLSAQGAMYEQYF. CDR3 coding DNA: TGTGCCAGCAGTTTATCCGCACAGGGGGCTATGTACGAGCAGTACTTC.

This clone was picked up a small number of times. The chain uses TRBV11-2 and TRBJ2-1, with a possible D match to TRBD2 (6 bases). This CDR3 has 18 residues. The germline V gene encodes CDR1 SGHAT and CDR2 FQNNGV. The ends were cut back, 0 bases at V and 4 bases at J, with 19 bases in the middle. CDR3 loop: CASSLDIRRGVAYNEQFF. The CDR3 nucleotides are TGTGCCAGCAGCTTAGATATTCGGCGGGGTGTGGCTTACAATGAGCAGTTCTTC.

The CDR3 bases are TGTGCCAGCAGCCGGAAGACGGCGGATTTCGATGAAAAACTGTTTTTT. Its translation is CASSRKTADFDEKLFF. J is TRBJ1-4 and V is TRBV3-1 (or the pseudogene TRBV3-2); D is unclear. The CDR3 runs to 16 residues. Trimming stripped 4 bases from V and 6 bases from J, with 18 bases between. Germline V gives CDR1 LGHDT, CDR2 YNNKEL (reference sequence).

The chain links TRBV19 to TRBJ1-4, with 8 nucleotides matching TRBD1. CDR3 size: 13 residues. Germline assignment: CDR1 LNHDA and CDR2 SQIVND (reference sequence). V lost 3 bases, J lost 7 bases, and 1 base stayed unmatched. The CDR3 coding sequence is TGTGCCAGTAGTATTGGGACAGGTGAAAAACTGTTTTTT. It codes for CASSIGTGEKLFF. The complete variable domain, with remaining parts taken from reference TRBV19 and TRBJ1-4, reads DGGITQSPKYLFRKEGQNVTLSCEQNLNHDAMYWYRQDPGQGLRLIYYSQIVNDFQKGDIAEGYSVSREKKESFPLTVTSAQKNPTAFYLCASSIGTGEKLFFGSGTQLSVL.

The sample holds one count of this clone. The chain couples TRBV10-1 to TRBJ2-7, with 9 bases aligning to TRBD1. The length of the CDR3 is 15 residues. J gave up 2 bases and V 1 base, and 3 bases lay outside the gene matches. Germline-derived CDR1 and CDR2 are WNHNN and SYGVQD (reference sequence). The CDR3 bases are TGCGCCAGCAGTGAGTTGGGGACAGGGACCTACGAGCAGTACTTC. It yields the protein CASSELGTGTYEQYF.

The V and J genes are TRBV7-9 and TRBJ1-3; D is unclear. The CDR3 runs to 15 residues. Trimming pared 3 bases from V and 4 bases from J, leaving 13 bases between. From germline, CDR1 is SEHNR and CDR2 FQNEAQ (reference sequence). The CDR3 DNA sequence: TGTGCCAGCAGCTTTTACGGCGCGGGGGGAAACACCATATATTTT. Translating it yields CASSFYGAGGNTIYF.